The subject of this entry is one T cell receptor (beta chain). A few counts support this clonotype. Its antigen remains undetermined. Base-call qualities are not available, and no considerably larger clone is one nucleotide away. This record comes from a study of T cell repertoires in cytomegalovirus infection (dated by TCRdb to the late 2010s). Study-level background: Peptide stimulations targeted recently identified HLA-C-restricted CMV epitopes, whose presentation resists viral immunomodulation, together with well-studied HLA-B-restricted epitopes. The HLA type of each donor mattered for the analysis, because public TCR beta signatures pointed to carriage of CMV infection along with the matching HLA type.

V sheds 5 bases and J sheds 3 bases, leaving 14 bases between their ends. Including cysteine and valine, the CDR3 has 14 amino acids. The entry retains the CDR3 DNA only, 42 bases that are in frame from base 1. The germline V gene sets CDR1 to MNHNS and CDR2 to SASEGT. This sample was sequenced with an Illumina HiSeq 1500. TCRdb redid the processing of the public reads, applying fastp at Q25 and MiXCR, and retained in-frame beta chains. Here each entry gathers all rows of one CDR3 protein and keeps the most common genes and DNA. Here the sample has 700,000 to 950,000 distinct CDR3 sequences; around a third occur a single time. Around an eighth of the sample is taken by the ten largest. Points the paper makes about the study in general: In both this cohort and an independent roughly 330-donor cohort, the cumulative frequency of public TCR beta family members distinguished carriers of CMV infection plus the relevant HLA type. The ex vivo response was dominated by HLA-C-restricted CMV-specific TCR beta clonotypes, which also provided the single most frequent clonotype in two of eight donors.

In light of the paper, this sample's treatment or condition label describes: in vitro stimulation with specific CMV peptide epitopes to enrich CMV-specific T cells. This TCR was recovered from a human donor in good health (CMV status not recorded). Some clones in this sample may be carry-over from other donors' samples. Sequencing used cultured CD8+ T cells from PBMCs, obtained from culture after CMV antigen stimulation. Rearrangement joined TRBV6-1 to TRBJ2-7, with the D gene too uncertain to name. The CDR3 in this case is CASSTESTDYEQYV. The bases read TGTGCCAGCAGTACAGAGTCCACAGACTACGAGCAGTACGTC.